Listed below are T cell receptor beta chains from one sample, sequenced in a study of beta chain features in type 1 diabetes. Assay used: immunoSEQ multiplex PCR; TCRdb lists only in-frame clones, some missing. The table records under 350,000 clones, 13% to 15% of them present only once. Sequenced material: naive CD4+ T cells from blood. Every receptor here comes from a man in his thirties or forties with type 1 diabetes. Each CDR3 is given with its conserved first and last residue. The order of the fields is D gene, V gene, clone size, CDR3 length, J gene, CDR3 DNA, CDR3 protein. A D gene is named only where the DNA matches it firmly. Clone size is shown for a subset of rows, as once, few, many or a class of expanded clone.

>NA|TRBV29-1|few|14|TRBJ2-5
TGCAGCGTGGGGGTCGGGACTTACCAAGAGACCCAGTACTTC
CSVGVGTYQETQYF
>NA|TRBV7-8|few|14|TRBJ2-1
TGTGCCAGCAGCAGACCGGGTCAATACAATGAGCAGTTCTTC
CASSRPGQYNEQFF
>TRBD2|TRBV11-2|NA|13|TRBJ2-5
TGTGCCAGCAGCTGGACTAGCGAAGAGACCCAGTACTTC
CASSWTSEETQYF
>TRBD2|TRBV28|NA|18|TRBJ2-7
TGTGCCAGCAGTTTACCCCTACTAGCGGGAGGGGACAGTTACGAGCAGTACTTC
CASSLPLLAGGDSYEQYF
>NA|TRBV25-1|few|14|TRBJ1-5
TGTGCCAGCAGTGAGGCAGGGTTAGCTCAGCCCCAGCATTTT
CASSEAGLAQPQHF
>TRBD2|TRBV18|NA|16|TRBJ2-2
TGTGCCAGCTCCCCACTAGCGGGAGCCAACACCGGGGAGCTGTTTTTT
CASSPLAGANTGELFF
>TRBD2|TRBV5-1|NA|15|TRBJ2-1
TGCGCCAGCAGCCGGACTAGCGGGACCTACAATGAGCAGTTCTTC
CASSRTSGTYNEQFF
>NA|TRBV7-9|many|12|TRBJ2-5
TGTGCCAGCAGCTGGACAGAAGAGACCCAGTACTTC
CASSWTEETQYF
>NA|TRBV7-2|few|14|TRBJ1-1
TGTGCCAGCAGCCCAGGAAGGGGGAGAACTGAAGCTTTCTTT
CASSPGRGRTEAFF
>TRBD2|TRBV4-3|few|15|TRBJ2-7
TGCGCCAGCAGCCAAGACTATACTAGCGTTCGCGAGCAGTACTTC
CASSQDYTSVREQYF
>NA|TRBV5-1|NA|13|TRBJ2-1
TGCGCCAGCAGCTTTGACAACTACAATGAGCAGTTCTTC
CASSFDNYNEQFF
>NA|TRBV7-2|NA|14|TRBJ2-2
TGTGCCAGCAGCCGAAACAGCAACACCGGGGAGCTGTTTTTT
CASSRNSNTGELFF
>NA|TRBV5-4|NA|15|TRBJ2-6
TGTGCCAGCAGCCCCGAGGTCTCTGGGGCCAACATCCTGACTTTC
CASSPEVSGANILTF
>NA|TRBV28|few|15|TRBJ2-7
TGTGCCAGCAGTACACCCACTAGTGTAGTCTACGAGCAGTACTTC
CASSTPTSVVYEQYF
>TRBD2|TRBV30|NA|18|TRBJ2-1
TGTGCCTGGACCCCCTTGATGCGGGAGGGCTCCTCCTACAATGAGCAGTTCTTC
CAWTPLMREGSSYNEQFF
>TRBD2|TRBV28|NA|15|TRBJ2-7
TGTGCCAGCAGTTTAGTAGCTAGCGGGAGCTACGAGCAGTACTTC
CASSLVASGSYEQYF
>TRBD1|TRBV19|NA|14|TRBJ2-4
TGTGCCAGTAGTCCGACCGGGACAGGGAACATTCAGTACTTC
CASSPTGTGNIQYF
>NA|TRBV4-2|few|16|TRBJ1-5
TGTGCCAGCAGCCAAGATCTGAGAGGTCACGATCAGCCCCAGCATTTT
CASSQDLRGHDQPQHF
>TRBD1|TRBV28|NA|16|TRBJ1-1
TGTGCCAGCATCCCCCCGGGACAGGGGGCGAACACTGAAGCTTTCTTT
CASIPPGQGANTEAFF
>NA|TRBV7-3|few|16|TRBJ2-3
TGTGCCAGCAGCCCCTTAGGCGGGATGGGCACAGATACGCAGTATTTT
CASSPLGGMGTDTQYF
>NA|TRBV5-6|NA|14|TRBJ2-5
TGTGCCAGCACTCCAATCGGCGGTAAAGAGACCCAGTACTTC
CASTPIGGKETQYF
>TRBD2|TRBV11-2|NA|17|TRBJ2-2
TGTGCCAGCAGCCGGGGGGCGAGGACTAGCGGGTTCGGGGAGCTGTTTTTT
CASSRGARTSGFGELFF
>TRBD1|TRBV5-4|NA|18|TRBJ2-4
TGTGCCAGCAGCTTGGCCGGGCGGGACAGGGGGAACAAAAACATTCAGTACTTC
CASSLAGRDRGNKNIQYF
>TRBD2|TRBV19|once|17|TRBJ2-1
TGTGCCAGTAGTATTCGACTAGCGGGAGGGAGGTACAATGAGCAGTTCTTC
CASSIRLAGGRYNEQFF
>TRBD2|TRBV29-1|NA|13|TRBJ2-5
TGCAGCGTTGAGCTAGCGGACCAAGAGACCCAGTACTTC
CSVELADQETQYF
>TRBD1|TRBV5-1|NA|16|TRBJ2-1
TGCGCCAGCAGCTTGCGCGGGACAGGCTCCTACAATGAGCAGTTCTTC
CASSLRGTGSYNEQFF
>TRBD2|TRBV30|few|13|TRBJ2-3
TGTGCCTGGAAGGGCGGGGGACCAGATACGCAGTATTTT
CAWKGGGPDTQYF
>NA|TRBV11-2|few|14|TRBJ2-5
TGTGCCAGCAGCTACCACTCCGGGAGTGAGACCCAGTACTTC
CASSYHSGSETQYF
>NA|TRBV7-2|few|14|TRBJ2-7
TGTGCCAGCAGCTTAGTGGCCACGACCTACGAGCAGTACTTC
CASSLVATTYEQYF
>NA|TRBV2|few|13|TRBJ1-5
TGTGCCAGCAGTGGACAGGGCAATCAGCCCCAGCATTTT
CASSGQGNQPQHF
>NA|TRBV4-2|NA|18|TRBJ2-3
TGTGCCAGCAGCCTCCGGTCGGCTGCGACTATAGGCACAGATACGCAGTATTTT
CASSLRSAATIGTDTQYF
>TRBD2|TRBV29-1|NA|13|TRBJ2-5
TGCAGCGCCGGACTAGCGGACAAAGAGACCCAGTACTTC
CSAGLADKETQYF
>NA|TRBV7-2|few|11|TRBJ1-2
TGTGCCAGCAGTCGTAACTATGGCTACACCTTC
CASSRNYGYTF
>NA|TRBV28|few|13|TRBJ1-2
TGTGCCAGCAGAGGAGACAGTGGCTATGGCTACACCTTC
CASRGDSGYGYTF
>NA|TRBV21-1|few|14|TRBJ2-5
TGTGCCAGCCCACTGGGGGGGCGCAGAGAGACCCAGTACTTC
CASPLGGRRETQYF
>TRBD1|TRBV14|few|15|TRBJ2-7
TGTGCCAGCAGCCAGCCAGGGACAGGGGACTACGAGCAGTACTTC
CASSQPGTGDYEQYF
>TRBD1|TRBV7-6|NA|18|TRBJ1-5
TGTGCCAGCAGTTCCCGCAGGGGGACAGGGGATTGGAATCAGCCCCAGCATTTT
CASSSRRGTGDWNQPQHF
>TRBD2|TRBV7-2|few|16|TRBJ2-7
TGTGCCAGCAGCCCACCGGGACTAGCATCTACCTACGAGCAGTACTTC
CASSPPGLASTYEQYF
>NA|TRBV9|NA|13|TRBJ2-7
TGTGCCAGCAGCGTAGATCTATCCTACGAGCAGTACTTC
CASSVDLSYEQYF
>TRBD2|TRBV11-2|NA|18|TRBJ2-1
TGTGCCAGCAGCCCAAGGGCCGGGCTAGCGGGTCTGCCCCATGAGCAGTTCTTC
CASSPRAGLAGLPHEQFF
>TRBD2|TRBV5-1|NA|15|TRBJ2-1
TGCGCCAGCAGCCGGGGACTAGCGGATTACAATGAGCAGTTCTTC
CASSRGLADYNEQFF
>TRBD2|TRBV5-4|NA|15|TRBJ2-7
TGTGCCAGCAGCCTGAGTGGACTAGCAGAGTACGAGCAGTACTTC
CASSLSGLAEYEQYF
>NA|TRBV7-8|NA|15|TRBJ1-2
TGTGCCAGCAGCCCCAGCCCCTCGGGGAACTATGGCTACACCTTC
CASSPSPSGNYGYTF
>TRBD2|TRBV19|NA|14|TRBJ2-1
TGTGCCAGTAGTGAACTAGCGGGAGGCGATGAGCAGTTCTTC
CASSELAGGDEQFF
>NA|TRBV30|NA|15|TRBJ2-7
TGTGCCTGGGATACTAGCAATGGGTGGTCCTACGAGCAGTACTTC
CAWDTSNGWSYEQYF
>NA|TRBV4-1|few|14|TRBJ1-5
TGCGCCAGCAGCCAAGATTGGGCCGCGGGGCCCCAGCATTTT
CASSQDWAAGPQHF
>NA|TRBV4-3|few|14|TRBJ2-7
TGCGCCAGCAGCCAAGCCAGGGTAAGCCACGAGCAGTACTTC
CASSQARVSHEQYF
>NA|TRBV6-5|NA|14|TRBJ2-1
TGTGCCAGCAGTACAGGTACCTCCTACAATGAGCAGTTCTTC
CASSTGTSYNEQFF
>NA|TRBV29-1|few|13|TRBJ2-7
TGCAGCACATCCCGGGACATGGGGTACGAGCAGTACTTC
CSTSRDMGYEQYF
>TRBD2|TRBV7-6|NA|16|TRBJ2-5
TGTGCCAGCAGCTTTAACAGCGGGAGTTCTACAGAGACCCAGTACTTC
CASSFNSGSSTETQYF
>TRBD2|TRBV10-2|few|18|TRBJ2-1
TGCGCCAGCAGGGGGGACGGGAGGGCCGTTGGCTCCTACAATGAGCAGTTCTTC
CASRGDGRAVGSYNEQFF
>NA|TRBV6-1|NA|14|TRBJ2-1
TGTGCCAGCGGGGCGGGACTCTCCTACAATGAGCAGTTCTTC
CASGAGLSYNEQFF
>NA|TRBV6-5|NA|15|TRBJ2-3
TGTGCCAGCAGTCTCGGCCCCGCGAGGAGAGATACGCAGTATTTT
CASSLGPARRDTQYF
>NA|TRBV28|NA|12|TRBJ1-1
TGTGCCAGCATAGGGAGTCACACTGAAGCTTTCTTT
CASIGSHTEAFF
>NA|TRBV18|NA|14|TRBJ1-1
TGTGCCAGCTCACCGACGACAGAGGACACTGAAGCTTTCTTT
CASSPTTEDTEAFF
>NA|TRBV5-4|NA|15|TRBJ2-2
TGTGCCAGCAGCTCCGCGGACAGACACACCGGGGAGCTGTTTTTT
CASSSADRHTGELFF
>NA|TRBV29-1|few|13|TRBJ2-1
TGCAGCGGATTACAGAGGGCTCCAGATGAGCAGTTCTTC
CSGLQRAPDEQFF
>NA|TRBV10-3|few|10|TRBJ2-1
TGTGCCATCGGGGCGAATGAGCAGTTCTTC
CAIGANEQFF
>NA|TRBV14|NA|13|TRBJ1-2
TGTGCCAGCAGCCTAGGACAGAACCATGGCTACACCTTC
CASSLGQNHGYTF
>TRBD2|TRBV5-1|NA|16|TRBJ2-3
TGCGCCAGCAGCTTGACGACGGGAGGACAAAGAGATACGCAGTATTTT
CASSLTTGGQRDTQYF